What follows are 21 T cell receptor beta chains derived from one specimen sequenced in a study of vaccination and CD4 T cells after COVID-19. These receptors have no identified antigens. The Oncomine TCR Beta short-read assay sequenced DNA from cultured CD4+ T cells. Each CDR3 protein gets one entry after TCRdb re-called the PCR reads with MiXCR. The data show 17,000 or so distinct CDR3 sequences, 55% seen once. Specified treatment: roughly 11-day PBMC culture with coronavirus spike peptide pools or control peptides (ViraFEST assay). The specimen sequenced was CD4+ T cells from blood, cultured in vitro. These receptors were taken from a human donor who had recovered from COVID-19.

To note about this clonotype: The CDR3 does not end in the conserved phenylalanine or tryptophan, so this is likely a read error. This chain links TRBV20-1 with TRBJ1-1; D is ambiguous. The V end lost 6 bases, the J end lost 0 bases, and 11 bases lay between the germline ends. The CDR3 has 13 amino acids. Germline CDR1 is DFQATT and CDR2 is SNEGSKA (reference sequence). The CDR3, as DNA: TGCAGTGCCTCCAGAGGGCTGAACACTGAAGCTTTCTCT. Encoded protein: CSASRGLNTEAFS.

CDR3 DNA sequence: TGTGCCAGCACCCGGACAGGGACCACCAACGAGCAGTACTTC. This encodes CASTRTGTTNEQYF. The chain employs TRBV19 and TRBJ2-7; 8 nucleotides line up with TRBD1. Germline V gene data show CDR1 as LNHDA and CDR2 as SQIVND (reference sequence). The CDR3 is made up of 14 amino acids. After removal of 9 bases from V and 5 bases from J, the junction contained 12 bases not matched to a gene.

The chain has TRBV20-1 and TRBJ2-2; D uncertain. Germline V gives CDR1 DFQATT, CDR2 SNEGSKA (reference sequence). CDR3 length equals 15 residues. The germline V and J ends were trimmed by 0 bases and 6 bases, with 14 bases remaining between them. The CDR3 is CSARDSTFGSGELFF. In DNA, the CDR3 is TGCAGTGCTAGAGATTCGACTTTCGGATCCGGGGAGCTGTTTTTT.

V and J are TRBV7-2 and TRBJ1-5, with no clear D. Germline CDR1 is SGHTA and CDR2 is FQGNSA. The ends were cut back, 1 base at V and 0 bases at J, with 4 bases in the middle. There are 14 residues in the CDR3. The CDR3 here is CASSLVYSNQPQHF. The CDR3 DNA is TGTGCCAGCAGCTTAGTATATAGCAATCAGCCCCAGCATTTT.

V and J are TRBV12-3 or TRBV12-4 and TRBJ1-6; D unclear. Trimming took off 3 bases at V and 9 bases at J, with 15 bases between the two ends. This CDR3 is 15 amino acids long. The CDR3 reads CASSLEGSTSSPLHF. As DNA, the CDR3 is TGTGCCAGCAGTTTGGAAGGGAGTACGAGTTCACCCCTCCACTTT.

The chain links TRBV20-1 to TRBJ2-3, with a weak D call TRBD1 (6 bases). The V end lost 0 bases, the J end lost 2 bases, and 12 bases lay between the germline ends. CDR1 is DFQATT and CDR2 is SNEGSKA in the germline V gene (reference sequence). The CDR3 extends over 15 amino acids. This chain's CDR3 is CSAREDRTYTDTQYF. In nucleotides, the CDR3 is TGCAGTGCTAGAGAGGACAGAACATACACAGATACGCAGTATTTT.

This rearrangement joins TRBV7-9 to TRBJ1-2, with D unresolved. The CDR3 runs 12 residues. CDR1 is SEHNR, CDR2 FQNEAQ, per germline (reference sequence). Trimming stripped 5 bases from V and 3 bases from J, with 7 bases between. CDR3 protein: CASSRDDYGYTF. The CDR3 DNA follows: TGTGCCAGCAGCCGGGATGACTATGGCTACACCTTC.

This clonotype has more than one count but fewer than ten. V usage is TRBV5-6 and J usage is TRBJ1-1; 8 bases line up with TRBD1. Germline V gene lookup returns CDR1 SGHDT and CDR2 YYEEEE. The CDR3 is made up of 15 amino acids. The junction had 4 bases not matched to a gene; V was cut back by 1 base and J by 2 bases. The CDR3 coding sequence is TGTGCCAGCAGCTTGCAGGGGGCGGGCAACACTGAAGCTTTCTTT. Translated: CASSLQGAGNTEAFF.

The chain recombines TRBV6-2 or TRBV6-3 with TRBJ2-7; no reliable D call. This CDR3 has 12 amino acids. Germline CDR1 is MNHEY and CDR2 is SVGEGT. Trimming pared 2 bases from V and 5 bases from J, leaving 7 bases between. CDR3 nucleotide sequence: TGTGCCAGCAGTTACAGTTCCGACGAGCAGTACTTC. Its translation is CASSYSSDEQYF.

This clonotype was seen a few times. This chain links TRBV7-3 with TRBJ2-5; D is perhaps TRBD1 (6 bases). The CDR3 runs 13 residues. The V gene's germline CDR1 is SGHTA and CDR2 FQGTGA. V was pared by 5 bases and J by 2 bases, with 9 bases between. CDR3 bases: TGTGCCAGCAGCCCCGGACAGCAAGAGACCCAGTACTTC. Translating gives CASSPGQQETQYF.

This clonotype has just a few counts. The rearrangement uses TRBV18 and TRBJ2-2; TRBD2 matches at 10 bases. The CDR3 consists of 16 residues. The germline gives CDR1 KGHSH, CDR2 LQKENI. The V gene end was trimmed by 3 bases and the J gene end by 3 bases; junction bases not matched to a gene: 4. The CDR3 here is CASSPLAGADTGELFF. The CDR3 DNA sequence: TGTGCCAGCTCACCCCTAGCGGGAGCCGACACCGGGGAGCTGTTTTTT.

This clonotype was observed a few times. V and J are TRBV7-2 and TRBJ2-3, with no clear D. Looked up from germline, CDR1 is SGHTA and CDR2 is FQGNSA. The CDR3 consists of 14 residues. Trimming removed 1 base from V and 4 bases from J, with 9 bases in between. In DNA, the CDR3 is TGTGCCAGCAGCTTAGGGCCGTTCCCAGATACGCAGTATTTT. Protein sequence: CASSLGPFPDTQYF. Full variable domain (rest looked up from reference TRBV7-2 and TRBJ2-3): GAGVSQSPSNKVTEKGKDVELRCDPISGHTALYWYRQSLGQGLEFLIYFQGNSAPDKSGLPSDRFSAERTGGSVSTLTIQRTQQEDSAVYLCASSLGPFPDTQYFGPGTRLTVL.

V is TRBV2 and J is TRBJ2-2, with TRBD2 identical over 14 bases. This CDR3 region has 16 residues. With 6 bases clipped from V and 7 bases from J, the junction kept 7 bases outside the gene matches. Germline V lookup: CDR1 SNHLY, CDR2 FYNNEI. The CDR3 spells CASSPRGLAGVGELFF. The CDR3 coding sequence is TGTGCCAGCAGCCCAAGGGGACTAGCGGGAGTCGGGGAGCTGTTTTTT.

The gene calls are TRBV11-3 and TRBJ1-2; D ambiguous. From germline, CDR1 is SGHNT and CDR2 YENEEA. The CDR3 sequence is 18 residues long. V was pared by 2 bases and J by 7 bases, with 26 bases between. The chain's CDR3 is CASSLRRQSTNFPTGYTF. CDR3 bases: TGTGCCAGCAGCTTAAGGAGGCAGAGTACCAACTTCCCTACTGGCTACACCTTC.

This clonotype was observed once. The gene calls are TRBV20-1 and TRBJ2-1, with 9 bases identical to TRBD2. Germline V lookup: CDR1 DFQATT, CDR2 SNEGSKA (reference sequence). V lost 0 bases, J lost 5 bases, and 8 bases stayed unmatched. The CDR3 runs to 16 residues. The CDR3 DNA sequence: TGCAGTGCTAGAGATCTTGGCGGGAGGGCCGACAATGAGCAGTTCTTC. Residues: CSARDLGGRADNEQFF.

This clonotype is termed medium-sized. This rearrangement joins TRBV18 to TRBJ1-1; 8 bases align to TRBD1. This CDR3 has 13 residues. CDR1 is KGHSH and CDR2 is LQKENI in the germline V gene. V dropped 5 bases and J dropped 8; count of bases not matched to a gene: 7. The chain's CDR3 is CASSGQGALEAFF. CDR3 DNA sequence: TGTGCCAGCTCAGGGCAGGGGGCTCTCGAAGCTTTCTTT.

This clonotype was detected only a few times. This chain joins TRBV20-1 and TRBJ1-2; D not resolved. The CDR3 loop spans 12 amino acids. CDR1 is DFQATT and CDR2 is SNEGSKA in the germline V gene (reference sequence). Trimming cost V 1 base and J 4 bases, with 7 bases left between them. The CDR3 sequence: CSARVDPYGYTF. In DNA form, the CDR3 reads TGCAGTGCTAGAGTGGACCCCTATGGCTACACCTTC.

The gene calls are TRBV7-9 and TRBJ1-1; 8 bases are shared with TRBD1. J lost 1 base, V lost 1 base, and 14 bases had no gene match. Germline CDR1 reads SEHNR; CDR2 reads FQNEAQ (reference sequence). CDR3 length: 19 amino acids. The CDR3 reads CASSLVWGGRGRENTEAFF. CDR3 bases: TGTGCCAGCAGCTTAGTTTGGGGGGGCAGGGGGCGAGAGAACACTGAAGCTTTCTTT. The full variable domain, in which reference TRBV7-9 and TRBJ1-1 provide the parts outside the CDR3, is DTGVSQNPRHKITKRGQNVTFRCDPISEHNRLYWYRQTLGQGPEFLTYFQNEAQLEKSRLLSDRFSAERPKGSFSTLEIQRTEQGDSAMYLCASSLVWGGRGRENTEAFFGQGTRLTVV.

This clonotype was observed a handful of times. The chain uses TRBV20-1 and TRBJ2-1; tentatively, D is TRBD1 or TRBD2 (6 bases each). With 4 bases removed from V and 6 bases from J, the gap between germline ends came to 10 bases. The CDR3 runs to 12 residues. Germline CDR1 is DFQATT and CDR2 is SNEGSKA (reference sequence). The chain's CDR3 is CSAKEGGNEQFF. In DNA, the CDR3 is TGCAGTGCTAAAGAGGGGGGCAATGAGCAGTTCTTC.

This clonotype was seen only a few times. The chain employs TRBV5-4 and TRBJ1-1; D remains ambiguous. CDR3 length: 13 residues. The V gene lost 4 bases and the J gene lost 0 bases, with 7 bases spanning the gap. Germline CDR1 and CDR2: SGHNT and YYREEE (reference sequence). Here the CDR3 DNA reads TGTGCCAGCAGCGCGAACTTGAACACTGAAGCTTTCTTT. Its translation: CASSANLNTEAFF.

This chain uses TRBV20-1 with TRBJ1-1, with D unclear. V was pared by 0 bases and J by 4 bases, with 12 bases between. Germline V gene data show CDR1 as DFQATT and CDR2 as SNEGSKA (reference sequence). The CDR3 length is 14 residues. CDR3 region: CSARDPQASTEAFF. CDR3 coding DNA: TGCAGTGCTAGAGATCCCCAGGCGTCCACTGAAGCTTTCTTT.